Included here is one T cell receptor (beta chain) sequence, with context. This specimen belongs to a study of T cells expressing NK-cell markers. Across the study: Out of eight donors sequenced, seven tested HCMV-seropositive and the remaining one seronegative.

TCRdb reworked the 5' RACE reads into one entry per CDR3 protein, no DNA. Recorded here are about 540,000 distinct CDR3 sequences; the top ten clones represent 3.5% to 4.5%. Germline lookup yields CDR1 DFQATT and CDR2 SNEGSKA (reference sequence). The CDR3 has 15 amino acids. Sample: blood T cells: a sorted CD56 or NKG2C T cell subset, CD4+ or CD8+ T cells, or bulk PBMC T cells (not recorded which). This chain joins TRBV20-1 and TRBJ2-5; TCRdb indicates TRBD2, and absent DNA this call remains unverified. This TCR derives from a young man in good health. CDR3 sequence: CSASSGLAGRETQYF.